This T cell receptor beta chain was documented in a study of human T cells and chemical hapten exposure. Turning to the study itself: Diphenylcyclopropenone was administered weekly to the scalp of patients throughout the roughly 25-week study. The study's findings and limits: DPC sensitization did not alter TCRs above 1 in 1000 frequency.

Noted time point: pre-sensitization, week 0. This sample's treatment: therapeutic diphenylcyclopropenone sensitization with weekly scalp DPC. MiXCR was run by TCRdb on the RACE reads, yielding one entry per CDR3 protein. Here the sample spans roughly 51,000 distinct CDR3 sequences, approximately 10% being singletons. To note about this clonotype: Its antigen is unknown.

The CDR3 consists of 14 residues. The germline V gene has CDR1 DFQATT and CDR2 SNEGSKA (reference sequence). Trimming stripped 8 bases from V and 5 bases from J, with 21 bases between. This sequence originates from a man aged 35 to 55 with alopecia areata. Some clones in this sample may be carry-over from other donors' samples. The starting material was whole blood, obtained in connection with sensitization to the hapten diphenylcyclopropenone (DPC). This sequence joins TRBV20-1 and TRBJ2-5, with a possible D match to TRBD1 (5 bases). The CDR3 loop reads CSTSKKARAETQYF. In nucleotides, the CDR3 is TGCAGTACTTCCAAGAAGGCCAGGGCGGAGACCCAGTACTTC.